The 21 T cell receptor beta chains listed next were all sequenced from one sample in a study of cytomegalovirus exposure and HLA in healthy donors. The PCR employed 60 Vbeta primers together with 13 Jbeta primers. Assay: immunoSEQ multiplex PCR; the TCRdb copy retains only in-frame clones and omits some. The sample carries approximately 120,000 clones, 75% to 85% recorded once. Sequencing input: PBMCs. Receptors were obtained from a middle-aged man in good health and CMV-seronegative.

The V and J genes are TRBV30 and TRBJ2-1; 9 bases align to TRBD2. With V trimmed by 2 bases and J by 0 bases, 5 bases remained unmatched. The CDR3 runs 16 residues. Germline values: CDR1 GTSNPN, CDR2 SVGIG (reference sequence). DNA of the CDR3: TGTGCCTGGAGTCGGGGTAGCGGGAGCTCCTACAATGAGCAGTTCTTC. This translates into CAWSRGSGSSYNEQFF.

The V and J genes are TRBV7-3 and TRBJ2-1; TRBD1 aligns across 10 bases. This CDR3 contains 16 residues. V lost 5 bases to trimming and J lost 6 bases; unmatched junction nucleotides: 10. Germline assignment: CDR1 SGHTA and CDR2 FQGTGA. The CDR3 reads CASSLVGTGVGNEQFF. The DNA of the CDR3 is TGTGCCAGCAGCCTCGTTGGGACAGGGGTGGGCAATGAGCAGTTCTTC.

CDR3 nucleotide sequence: TGTGCCAGCATCAGGGACGAGCAGTACTTC. As protein: CASIRDEQYF. This chain uses TRBV2 with TRBJ2-7; perhaps TRBD1 as D (5 bases). V was pared by 7 bases and J by 5 bases, with 6 bases between. Germline V gene data show CDR1 as SNHLY and CDR2 as FYNNEI. This CDR3 has 10 residues.

J is TRBJ2-1 and V is TRBV7-8; 10 nucleotides match TRBD1. With 5 bases clipped from V and 0 bases from J, the junction kept 10 bases outside the gene matches. The CDR3 length is 18 residues. Germline values: CDR1 SGHVS, CDR2 FQNEAQ. The CDR3 coding sequence is TGTGCCAGCAGCCCCGACAGGGGGCGCGGGGTCTCCTACAATGAGCAGTTCTTC. Amino acid sequence: CASSPDRGRGVSYNEQFF.

The chain links TRBV7-2 to TRBJ1-1; 10 bases map to TRBD1. Germline lookup yields CDR1 SGHTA and CDR2 FQGNSA. V was clipped by 3 bases and J by 11 bases; unmatched bases: 6. CDR3 length: 13 amino acids. The CDR3 loop is CASSFRQGAEAFF. As DNA, the CDR3 is TGTGCCAGCAGCTTCCGACAGGGGGCGGAGGCTTTCTTT.

The chain employs TRBV13 and TRBJ2-7; the D gene is possibly TRBD2 (5 bases). With 7 bases removed from V and 9 bases from J, the gap between germline ends came to 16 bases. CDR1 and CDR2 from the germline V gene are PRHDT and FYEKMQ (reference sequence). The CDR3 loop spans 12 amino acids. CDR3 nucleotides: TGTGCCAGCACCAGCCGGGGTAACGGGCAGTACTTC. This codes for CASTSRGNGQYF.

This clone has more than one count but fewer than ten. The V gene is TRBV30, the J gene TRBJ2-4; TRBD2 matches at 7 bases. The ends lost 1 base at V and 7 bases at J; junction bases unmatched: 4. Germline V gives CDR1 GTSNPN, CDR2 SVGIG (reference sequence). The length of the CDR3 is 13 residues. Written as DNA, the CDR3 is TGTGCCTGGAGTGCCGTCGGGGGGAACATTCAGTACTTC. This translates into CAWSAVGGNIQYF.

J is TRBJ1-1 and V is TRBV10-3, with D unclear. Looked up from germline, CDR1 is ENHRY and CDR2 is SYGVKD. CDR3 size: 11 residues. Trimming cost V 3 bases and J 7 bases, with 6 bases left between them. The CDR3 DNA is TGTGCCATCAGTGATACGGGTGAAGCTTTCTTT. Translated: CAISDTGEAFF.

The rearrangement joins TRBV29-1 to TRBJ1-4; a weak D match, TRBD1 (5 bases). Trimming took off 4 bases at V and 5 bases at J, with 8 bases between the two ends. The CDR3 is 12 residues long. Per germline, CDR1 SQVTM and CDR2 ANQGSEA. The CDR3 protein is CSVVYRNEKLFF. CDR3 DNA: TGCAGCGTTGTGTACAGGAATGAAAAACTGTTTTTT.

The V call is TRBV15, the J call TRBJ1-1; D is unclear. CDR1 LNHNV and CDR2 YYDKDF come from the germline V gene (reference sequence). V lost 3 bases and J 0 bases, leaving 5 bases between the germline ends. This CDR3 spans 13 amino acids. The CDR3 spells CATSRGVNTEAFF. The CDR3 DNA reads as TGTGCCACCAGCAGGGGAGTGAACACTGAAGCTTTCTTT.

The chain carries TRBV5-4 and TRBJ2-3; the match to TRBD2 covers 8 bases. The CDR3 covers 16 residues. Germline V CDR1 and CDR2: SGHNT, YYREEE (reference sequence). Trimming took 3 bases from V and 3 from J; bases not matched to a gene: 9. This CDR3 reads CASSSRRRGGTDTQYF. In DNA form, the CDR3 reads TGTGCCAGCAGCTCGCGACGGCGCGGGGGGACAGATACGCAGTATTTT.

J is TRBJ2-6 and V is TRBV11-2; D is perhaps TRBD2 (7 bases). This CDR3 has 17 residues. V shed 5 bases and J shed 3 bases, with 17 bases lying between them. Germline V gives CDR1 SGHAT, CDR2 FQNNGV. The CDR3 region has the DNA TGTGCCAGCAGCACGAGGAGGGGGGGCGATGGGGCCAACGTCCTGACTTTC. Residues: CASSTRRGGDGANVLTF.

The chain is built from TRBV5-1 and TRBJ1-3; no clear D gene. V was clipped by 0 bases and J by 4 bases, with 8 bases between them. Germline V gene data show CDR1 as SGHRS and CDR2 as YFSETQ. The CDR3 extends over 14 amino acids. Here the CDR3 reads CASSLGGGGNTIYF. CDR3 in DNA: TGCGCCAGCAGCTTGGGAGGAGGAGGAAACACCATATATTTT. The full variable domain, rest sourced from reference TRBV5-1 and TRBJ1-3, is KAGVTQTPRYLIKTRGQQVTLSCSPISGHRSVSWYQQTPGQGLQFLFEYFSETQRNKGNFPGRFSGRQFSNSRSEMNVSTLELGDSALYLCASSLGGGGNTIYFGEGSWLTVV.

This clone was seen a few times. The chain employs TRBV11-1 and TRBJ2-7; no clear D. V lost 5 bases to trimming and J lost 3 bases, with 8 bases between them. This CDR3 is built from 12 residues. The germline gives CDR1 SGHAT, CDR2 FQDESV (reference sequence). The DNA of the CDR3 is TGTGCCAGCAGCCCCAGTTACTACGAGCAGTACTTC. Its protein is CASSPSYYEQYF.

This chain uses TRBV7-6 with TRBJ2-2; no clear D. Germline V gene sequence: CDR1 SGHVS, CDR2 FNYEAQ. Trimming shortened V by 5 bases and J by 2 bases, and 6 bases separated the two germline ends. CDR3 length: 13 amino acids. For the CDR3, the DNA is TGTGCCAGCAGCCTAAGAAACACCGGGGAGCTGTTTTTT. Encoded protein: CASSLRNTGELFF.

The J gene is TRBJ2-2, the V gene TRBV7-2; 7 nucleotides align to TRBD1. V dropped 5 bases and J dropped 2; count of bases not matched to a gene: 8. Germline values: CDR1 SGHTA, CDR2 FQGNSA. CDR3 length: 16 amino acids. The chain's CDR3 is CASSQQGGQNTGELFF. CDR3 DNA sequence: TGTGCCAGCAGCCAACAAGGGGGCCAAAACACCGGGGAGCTGTTTTTT.

The gene calls are TRBV5-1 and TRBJ2-1; TRBD1 is a possible D gene (6 bases). V lost 1 base to trimming and J lost 8 bases, with 25 bases between them. The CDR3 sequence is 18 residues long. Germline V gene data show CDR1 as SGHRS and CDR2 as YFSETQ. The CDR3 here is CASSLWDIHRELGDEQFF. The CDR3 nucleotides read TGCGCCAGCAGCTTGTGGGATATTCACAGGGAATTGGGCGATGAGCAGTTCTTC. The whole variable domain, filled in from reference TRBV5-1 and TRBJ2-1, reads KAGVTQTPRYLIKTRGQQVTLSCSPISGHRSVSWYQQTPGQGLQFLFEYFSETQRNKGNFPGRFSGRQFSNSRSEMNVSTLELGDSALYLCASSLWDIHRELGDEQFFGPGTRLTVL.

The chain couples TRBV10-3 to TRBJ1-1, with D uncertain. Germline-derived CDR1 and CDR2 are ENHRY and SYGVKD. The CDR3 is 12 residues long. V was clipped by 10 bases and J by 1 base, with 10 bases between them. CDR3: CATTGGNTEAFF. CDR3 coding DNA: TGTGCCACCACGGGAGGGAACACTGAAGCTTTCTTT.

This chain connects TRBV9 to TRBJ2-1; possible D gene TRBD2, 7 bases. Between the trimmed V and J ends, which lost 0 bases and 9 bases, there was a span of 19 bases. The CDR3 length is 16 residues. Germline CDR1 reads SGDLS; CDR2 reads YYNGEE. The CDR3 reads CASSVAALGGGGEQFF. CDR3 DNA sequence: TGTGCCAGCAGCGTAGCGGCGTTGGGGGGAGGGGGTGAGCAGTTCTTC.

Concerning this clone itself: Relative to the germline gene, one junction end is altered; a read error may explain this. Other DNA sequences of this sample code for an identical CDR3. This chain joins TRBV7-7 and TRBJ2-5; 9 bases match TRBD2. The CDR3 is 13 residues long. CDR1 SSHAT and CDR2 FNYEAQ come from the germline V gene (reference sequence). The CDR3 bases are TGTGCTAGCAGCCTAGCGGGGCTCGAGACCCAGTACTTC. The encoded protein is CASSLAGLETQYF.

The DNA for the CDR3 is TGTGCCAGCATTGTGGGGCCAGATACTAACTATGGCTACACCTTC. This encodes CASIVGPDTNYGYTF. The rearrangement joins TRBV27 to TRBJ1-2; D possibly corresponds to TRBD1 (5 bases). The CDR3 extends over 15 amino acids. Germline assignment: CDR1 MNHEY and CDR2 SMNVEV (reference sequence). Trimming cost V 7 bases and J 0 bases, with 15 bases left between them.